The entry below describes one T cell receptor (beta chain). Its antigen is unidentified. Per the germline V gene, CDR1 is DFQATT and CDR2 is SNEGSKA (reference sequence). The CDR3 is 13 residues long. V lost 6 bases to trimming and J lost 4 bases; unmatched junction nucleotides: 3. This specimen comes from a study of T cells in Graves' hyperthyroidism and ophthalmopathy. Patients having uncontrolled infection, another autoimmune disease, pregnancy or lactation were not included. Researchers took RNA transcripts and amplified the TCR beta CDR3 regions from them. The TCR CDR3 first-round RT-PCR relied on the HTBI primer set. MiXCR, applied by TCRdb to the multiplex PCR reads, yields one record per CDR3 protein. The data contain about 53,000 distinct CDR3 sequences, around half of them singletons. Study results and limitations: The majority of expanded thyroid clonotypes above 0.001 also appeared in blood.

Sequenced input: blood. The source is a woman in her 30s with Graves' ophthalmopathy. The J gene is TRBJ2-3, the V gene TRBV20-1, with 11 bases fitting TRBD1. The CDR3 region has the DNA TGCAGTGCAACGGGACAGGGGGCAGATACGCAGTATTTT. It is translated as CSATGQGADTQYF.